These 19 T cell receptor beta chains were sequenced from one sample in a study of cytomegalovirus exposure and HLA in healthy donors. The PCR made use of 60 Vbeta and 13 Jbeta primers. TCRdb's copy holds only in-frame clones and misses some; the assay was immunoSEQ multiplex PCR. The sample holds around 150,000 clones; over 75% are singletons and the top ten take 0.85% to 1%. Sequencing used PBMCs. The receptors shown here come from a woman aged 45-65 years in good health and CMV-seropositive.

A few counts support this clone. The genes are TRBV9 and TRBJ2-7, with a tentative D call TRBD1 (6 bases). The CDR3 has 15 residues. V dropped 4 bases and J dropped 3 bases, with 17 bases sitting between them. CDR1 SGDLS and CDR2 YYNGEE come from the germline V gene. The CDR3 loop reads CASSHKATGNYEQYF. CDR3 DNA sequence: TGTGCCAGCAGCCATAAAGCGACAGGAAACTACGAGCAGTACTTC.

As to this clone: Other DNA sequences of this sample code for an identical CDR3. CDR3 loop: CASSQRLVRGASRGSYNEQFF. CDR3 bases: TGCGCCAGCAGCCAGAGGCTCGTGCGGGGGGCCTCCAGGGGATCCTACAATGAGCAGTTCTTC. The gene calls are TRBV4-1 and TRBJ2-1; 8 bases line up with TRBD2. Germline V lookup: CDR1 MGHRA, CDR2 YSYEKL. J was trimmed by 1 base and V by 3 bases; bases with no gene match: 20. This CDR3 contains 21 residues.

The CDR3 DNA sequence: TGCGCCAGCAGCCAAGATTGGACTAGCAAGTCAGAGACCCAGTACTTC. It is translated as CASSQDWTSKSETQYF. V is TRBV4-1 and J is TRBJ2-5; 8 bases match TRBD2. The CDR3 loop spans 16 amino acids. V was clipped by 0 bases and J by 4 bases; unmatched bases: 7. In germline, CDR1 is MGHRA, CDR2 YSYEKL.

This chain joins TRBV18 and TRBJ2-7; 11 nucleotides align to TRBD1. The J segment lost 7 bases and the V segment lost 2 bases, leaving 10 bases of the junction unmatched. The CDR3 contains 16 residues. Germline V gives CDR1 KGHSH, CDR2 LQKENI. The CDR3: CASSPTTGTGGIEQYF. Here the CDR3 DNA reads TGTGCCAGCTCACCAACCACCGGGACAGGGGGTATAGAGCAGTACTTC.

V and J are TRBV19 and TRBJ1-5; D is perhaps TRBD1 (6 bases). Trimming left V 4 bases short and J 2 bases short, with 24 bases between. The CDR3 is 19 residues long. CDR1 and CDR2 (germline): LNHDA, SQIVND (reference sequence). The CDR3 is CASSTSDRDTLWGNQPQHF. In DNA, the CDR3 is TGTGCCAGTAGTACCTCCGACCGGGACACCCTGTGGGGCAATCAGCCCCAGCATTTT.

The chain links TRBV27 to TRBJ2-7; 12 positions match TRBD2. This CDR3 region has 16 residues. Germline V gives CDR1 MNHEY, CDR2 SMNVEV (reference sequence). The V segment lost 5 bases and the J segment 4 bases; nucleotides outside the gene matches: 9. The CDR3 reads CASSARKLAGGYEQYF. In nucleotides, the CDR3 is TGTGCCAGCAGTGCCAGGAAACTAGCGGGAGGTTACGAGCAGTACTTC.

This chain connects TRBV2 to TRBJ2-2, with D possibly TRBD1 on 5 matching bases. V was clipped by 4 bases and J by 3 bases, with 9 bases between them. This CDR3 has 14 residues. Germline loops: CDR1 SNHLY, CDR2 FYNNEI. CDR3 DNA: TGTGCCAGCAGTGTGCAGGGCCACACCGGGGAGCTGTTTTTT. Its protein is CASSVQGHTGELFF. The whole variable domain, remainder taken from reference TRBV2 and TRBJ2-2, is EPEVTQTPSHQVTQMGQEVILRCVPISNHLYFYWYRQILGQKVEFLVSFYNNEISEKSEIFDDQFSVERPDGSNFTLKIRSTKLEDSAMYFCASSVQGHTGELFFGEGSRLTVL.

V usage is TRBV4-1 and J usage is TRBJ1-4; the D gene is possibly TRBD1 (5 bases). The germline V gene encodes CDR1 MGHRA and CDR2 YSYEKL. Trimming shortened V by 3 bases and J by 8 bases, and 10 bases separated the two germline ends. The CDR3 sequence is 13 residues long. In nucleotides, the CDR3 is TGCGCCAGCAGCCAGGAGTGGGGCGAAAAACTGTTTTTT. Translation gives CASSQEWGEKLFF.

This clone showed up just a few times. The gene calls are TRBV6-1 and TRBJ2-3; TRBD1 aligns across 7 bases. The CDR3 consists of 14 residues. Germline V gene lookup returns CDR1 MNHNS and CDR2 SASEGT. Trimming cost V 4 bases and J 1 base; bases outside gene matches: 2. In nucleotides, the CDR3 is TGTGCCAGCAGTGCTGGACAGGGCACAGATACGCAGTATTTT. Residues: CASSAGQGTDTQYF.

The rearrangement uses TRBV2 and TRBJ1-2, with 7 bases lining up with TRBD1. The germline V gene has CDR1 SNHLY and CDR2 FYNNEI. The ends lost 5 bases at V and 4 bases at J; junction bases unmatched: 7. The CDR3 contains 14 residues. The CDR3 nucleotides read TGTGCCAGCAGTCGGGGACAGCCGCTCTATGGCTACACCTTC. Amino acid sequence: CASSRGQPLYGYTF. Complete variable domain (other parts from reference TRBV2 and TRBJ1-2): EPEVTQTPSHQVTQMGQEVILRCVPISNHLYFYWYRQILGQKVEFLVSFYNNEISEKSEIFDDQFSVERPDGSNFTLKIRSTKLEDSAMYFCASSRGQPLYGYTFGSGTRLTVV.

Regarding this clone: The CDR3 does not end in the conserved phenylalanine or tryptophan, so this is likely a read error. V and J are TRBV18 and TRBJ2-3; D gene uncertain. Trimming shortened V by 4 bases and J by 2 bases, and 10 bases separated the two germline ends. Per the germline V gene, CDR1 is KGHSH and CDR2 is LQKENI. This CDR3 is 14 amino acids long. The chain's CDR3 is CASSLFANTDTQYL. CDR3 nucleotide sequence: TGTGCCAGCTCACTTTTTGCCAACACAGATACGCAGTATCTT.

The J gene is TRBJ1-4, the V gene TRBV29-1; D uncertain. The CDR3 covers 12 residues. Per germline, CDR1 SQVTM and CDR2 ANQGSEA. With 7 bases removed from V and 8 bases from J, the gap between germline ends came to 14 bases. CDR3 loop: CSAATGGEKLFF. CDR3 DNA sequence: TGCAGCGCTGCAACCGGCGGAGAAAAACTGTTTTTT.

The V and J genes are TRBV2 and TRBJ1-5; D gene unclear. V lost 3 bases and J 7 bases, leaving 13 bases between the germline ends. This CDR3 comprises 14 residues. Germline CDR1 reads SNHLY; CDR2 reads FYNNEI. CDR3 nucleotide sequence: TGTGCCAGCAGTGATCGGGCAGGCGGGCAGCCCCAGCATTTT. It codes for CASSDRAGGQPQHF.

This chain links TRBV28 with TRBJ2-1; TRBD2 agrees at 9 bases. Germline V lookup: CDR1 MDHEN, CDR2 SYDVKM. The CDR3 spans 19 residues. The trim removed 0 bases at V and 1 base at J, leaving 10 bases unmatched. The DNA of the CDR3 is TGTGCCAGCAGTTTATGGGGCGGGGGGGCCCCAGGGTCCTACAATGAGCAGTTCTTC. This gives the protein CASSLWGGGAPGSYNEQFF.

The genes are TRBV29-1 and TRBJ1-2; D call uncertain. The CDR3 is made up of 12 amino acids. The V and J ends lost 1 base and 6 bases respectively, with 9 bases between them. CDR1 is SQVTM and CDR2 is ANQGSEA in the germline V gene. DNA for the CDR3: TGCAGCGTTGAAGTCTATTTACATGGCTACACCTTC. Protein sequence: CSVEVYLHGYTF.

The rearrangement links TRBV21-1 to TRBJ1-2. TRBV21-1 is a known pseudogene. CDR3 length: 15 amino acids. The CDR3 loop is CASSWWPGGPLGYTF. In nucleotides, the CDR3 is TGTGCCAGCAGCTGGTGGCCAGGAGGCCCTCTTGGCTACACCTTC.

CDR3 DNA sequence: TGTGCCAGCAGCTACCCCGGAGGGGCTTATCGCGGCTACACCTTC. Translating it yields CASSYPGGAYRGYTF. The chain links TRBV28 to TRBJ1-2; possibly TRBD1 for D (5 bases). Between the trimmed V and J ends, which lost 6 bases and 8 bases, there was a span of 22 bases. Per the germline V gene, CDR1 is MDHEN and CDR2 is SYDVKM. The CDR3 loop spans 15 amino acids.

Here the CDR3 reads CASETTGRETQYF. Written as DNA, the CDR3 is TGTGCCAGCGAGACGACAGGGAGAGAGACCCAGTACTTC. This chain joins TRBV6-5 and TRBJ2-5, with 7 bases that match TRBD1. CDR3 length: 13 residues. Unmatched junction bases numbered 7, after V lost 8 bases and J lost 4 bases. Germline values: CDR1 MNHEY, CDR2 SVGAGI.

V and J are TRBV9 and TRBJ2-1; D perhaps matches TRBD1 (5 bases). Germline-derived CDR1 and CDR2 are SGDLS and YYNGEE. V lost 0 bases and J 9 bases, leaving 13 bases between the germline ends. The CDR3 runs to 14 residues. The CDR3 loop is CASSVAPPGLEQFF. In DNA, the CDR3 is TGTGCCAGCAGCGTAGCTCCCCCAGGGCTTGAGCAGTTCTTC.